These 28 T cell receptor beta chains came from one sample sequenced in a study of cytomegalovirus exposure and HLA in healthy donors. Using immunoSEQ multiplex PCR, the repertoire was profiled, and TCRdb retains in-frame clones only, with some absent. Here the sample spans about 110,000 clones, around 95% being singletons. The source material was PBMCs. Every receptor here comes from a woman aged 18-35 years in good health and CMV-seronegative.

The chain is built from TRBV30 and TRBJ1-2; D may be TRBD1 (6 bases). V dropped 6 bases and J dropped 4 bases, with 21 bases sitting between them. The germline V gene has CDR1 GTSNPN and CDR2 SVGIG (reference sequence). The CDR3 runs to 15 residues. The CDR3 loop reads CACLRQAPASYGYTF. For the CDR3, the DNA is TGTGCCTGCCTCCGACAGGCGCCTGCCTCCTATGGCTACACCTTC.

J is TRBJ2-5 and V is TRBV7-2, with D possibly matching TRBD1 (6 bases). The CDR3 extends over 14 amino acids. Looked up from germline, CDR1 is SGHTA and CDR2 is FQGNSA. Trimming pared 5 bases from V and 5 bases from J, leaving 15 bases between. The CDR3 sequence is CASSPGVVVETQYF. CDR3 sequence (DNA): TGTGCCAGCAGCCCAGGGGTCGTGGTGGAGACCCAGTACTTC.

The V and J genes are TRBV5-6 and TRBJ2-7; TRBD2 aligns across 12 bases. The CDR3 spans 16 residues. J lost 2 bases, V lost 0 bases, and 3 bases had no gene match. Germline V gives CDR1 SGHDT, CDR2 YYEEEE. CDR3 sequence (DNA): TGTGCCAGCAGCTTGGATACTAGCGGGGGGACCTACGAGCAGTACTTC. It yields the protein CASSLDTSGGTYEQYF.

The rearrangement uses TRBV11-3 and TRBJ2-1, with D possibly matching TRBD2 (7 bases). This CDR3 region has 13 residues. Germline-derived CDR1 and CDR2 are SGHNT and YENEEA. V was pared by 5 bases and J by 8 bases, with 13 bases between. Here the CDR3 DNA reads TGTGCCAGCAGCCGAGGCGGGGGCGATGAGCAGTTCTTC. Its protein is CASSRGGGDEQFF.

The chain recombines TRBV11-3 with TRBJ1-4; D is unresolved. The V end lost 3 bases, the J end lost 8 bases, and 19 bases lay between the germline ends. The CDR3 runs to 16 residues. Germline CDR1 is SGHNT and CDR2 is YENEEA. CDR3 nucleotide sequence: TGTGCCAGCAGCTTCCCTCACCGTGGGAGGGTAGAAAAACTGTTTTTT. Protein: CASSFPHRGRVEKLFF. The full variable domain, completed using reference TRBV11-3 and TRBJ1-4, is EAGVVQSPRYKIIEKKQPVAFWCNPISGHNTLYWYLQNLGQGPELLIRYENEEAVDDSQLPKDRFSAERLKGVDSTLKIQPAELGDSAVYLCASSFPHRGRVEKLFFGSGTQLSVL.

The J gene is TRBJ2-3, the V gene TRBV7-9; 10 bases map to TRBD2. Germline V lookup: CDR1 SEHNR, CDR2 FQNEAQ (reference sequence). The J segment lost 2 bases and the V segment lost 5 bases, leaving 10 bases of the junction unmatched. The CDR3 loop spans 17 amino acids. The CDR3, as DNA: TGTGCCAGCAGCCCAGGGCTAGCGGGGGCCCCCACAGATACGCAGTATTTT. It specifies CASSPGLAGAPTDTQYF.

The rearrangement uses TRBV2 and TRBJ2-3; D remains ambiguous. Germline CDR1 reads SNHLY; CDR2 reads FYNNEI. This CDR3 has 15 residues. V lost 8 bases and J lost 3, with 18 bases in between. This CDR3 reads CASGVDSQRTDTQYF. As DNA, the CDR3 is TGTGCCAGCGGAGTGGATAGTCAGAGAACAGATACGCAGTATTTT.

This chain joins TRBV27 and TRBJ1-2; D is possibly TRBD1 (5 bases). The CDR3 runs to 17 residues. Trimming took 2 bases from V and 2 from J, leaving 18 bases between them. The germline CDR1 and CDR2 sequences are MNHEY and SMNVEV (reference sequence). The CDR3 DNA sequence: TGTGCCAGCAGTTTAAGTACAAGGGGCCCCTGGAACTATGGCTACACCTTC. Protein product: CASSLSTRGPWNYGYTF.

The chain uses TRBV25-1 and TRBJ1-2; tentatively, D is TRBD1 (6 bases). The V and J ends lost 4 bases and 6 bases respectively, with 15 bases between them. In germline, CDR1 is MGHDK, CDR2 SYGVNS. The CDR3 is 14 residues long. CDR3 coding DNA: TGTGCCAGCAGTGGGGGGAGGGGGGACCATGGCTACACCTTC. It is translated as CASSGGRGDHGYTF.

The chain carries TRBV30 and TRBJ2-1, with 10 nucleotides matching TRBD2. V shed 0 bases and J 5 bases; nucleotides not matched to a gene: 1. This CDR3 region has 14 residues. Germline-derived CDR1 and CDR2 are GTSNPN and SVGIG (reference sequence). CDR3 in DNA: TGTGCCTGGAGTGTACTAGCGGGGAACAATGAGCAGTTCTTC. Translating it yields CAWSVLAGNNEQFF. Full variable domain (missing parts from reference TRBV30 and TRBJ2-1): SQTIHQWPATLVQPVGSPLSLECTVEGTSNPNLYWYRQAAGRGLQLLFYSVGIGQISSEVPQNLSASRPQDRQFILSSKKLLLSDSGFYLCAWSVLAGNNEQFFGPGTRLTVL.

The gene calls are TRBV5-1 and TRBJ2-6, with TRBD1 matching over 10 bases. Trimming removed 4 bases from V and 3 bases from J; junction bases left unmatched: 10. CDR1 SGHRS and CDR2 YFSETQ come from the germline V gene. This CDR3 is built from 18 residues. CDR3 bases: TGCGCCAGCAGCGTAACCGGGACAGGGGCTGGTGGGGCCAACGTCCTGACTTTC. Protein: CASSVTGTGAGGANVLTF.

The genes are TRBV6-5 and TRBJ1-2; perhaps TRBD1 as D (6 bases). CDR1 is MNHEY, CDR2 SVGAGI, per germline. The CDR3 is 15 amino acids. The V end lost 0 bases, the J end lost 7 bases, and 15 bases lay between the germline ends. CDR3 in amino acids: CASSYSPGTPVGYTF. In DNA, the CDR3 is TGTGCCAGCAGTTACTCCCCCGGGACACCAGTTGGCTACACCTTC.

The V gene is TRBV5-8, the J gene TRBJ2-3, with 9 bases lining up with TRBD1. This CDR3 region has 17 residues. Germline CDR1 and CDR2: SGHTS and YDEGEE. V trimming: 4 bases; J trimming: 1 base; junction bases outside the gene matches: 10. The CDR3, as DNA: TGTGCCAGCAGCACGGGACAGGGTGAGGTTGGCACAGATACGCAGTATTTT. Translated, it gives CASSTGQGEVGTDTQYF.

The genes are TRBV27 and TRBJ2-3; 11 bases map to TRBD1. Per germline, CDR1 MNHEY and CDR2 SMNVEV (reference sequence). V lost 5 bases, J lost 5 bases, and 6 bases stayed unmatched. The CDR3 consists of 15 residues. This CDR3 is CASSPDRGHEDTQYF. DNA of the CDR3: TGTGCCAGCAGTCCGGACAGGGGGCATGAAGATACGCAGTATTTT.

This chain connects TRBV21-1 to TRBJ1-3; TRBD1, the table's D call, was not compared with the DNA. TRBV21-1 is shown as a pseudogene. This CDR3 region has 15 residues. This CDR3 is CASSKGHDSGNTIYF. As DNA, the CDR3 is TGTGCCAGCAGCAAGGGACACGACTCTGGAAACACCATATATTTT.

The CDR3 sequence: CASSRRGTEGGNTIYF. In DNA form, the CDR3 reads TGTGCCAGCAGCCGCCGCGGGACCGAGGGTGGAAACACCATATATTTT. This chain links TRBV4-2 with TRBJ1-3, with D possibly TRBD1 on 5 matching bases. V lost 4 bases, J lost 3 bases, and 16 bases lay in between. The germline gives CDR1 LGHNA, CDR2 YNFKEQ. The CDR3 contains 16 residues.

J is TRBJ2-6 and V is TRBV27, with D possibly being TRBD1 (5 bases). The germline V gene encodes CDR1 MNHEY and CDR2 SMNVEV (reference sequence). The CDR3 is 15 amino acids. The V and J ends lost 5 bases and 0 bases respectively, with 8 bases between them. DNA for the CDR3: TGTGCCAGCAGTAACCAGGGCTCTGGGGCCAACGTCCTGACTTTC. It encodes CASSNQGSGANVLTF.

The V gene is TRBV28, the J gene TRBJ1-2, with D possibly TRBD1 on 6 matching bases. CDR1 and CDR2 (germline): MDHEN, SYDVKM. V dropped 5 bases and J dropped 6 bases, with 22 bases sitting between them. This CDR3 spans 16 amino acids. The CDR3 bases are TGTGCCAGCAGTACCTACCCTCAGGCAGGACAGAATGGCTACACCTTC. This sequence encodes CASSTYPQAGQNGYTF.

The chain carries TRBV6-1 and TRBJ2-1; 7 nucleotides line up with TRBD2. The length of the CDR3 is 15 residues. With 0 bases clipped from V and 9 bases from J, the junction kept 8 bases outside the gene matches. The germline CDR1 and CDR2 sequences are MNHNS and SASEGT. The CDR3 region is CASSEAVQGGLEQFF. DNA for the CDR3: TGTGCCAGCAGTGAAGCTGTGCAGGGAGGGCTTGAGCAGTTCTTC.

This rearrangement joins TRBV20-1 to TRBJ1-4, with 9 bases that match TRBD1. The germline V gene encodes CDR1 DFQATT and CDR2 SNEGSKA (reference sequence). CDR3 length equals 11 residues. Losses at the gene ends were 6 bases for V and 13 bases for J; bases not matched to a gene: 6. CDR3 sequence reads: CSASTGGGLFF. The CDR3 DNA follows: TGCAGTGCCAGTACAGGGGGCGGACTGTTTTTT.

The chain employs TRBV15 and TRBJ1-1; perhaps TRBD1 as D (5 bases). Germline-derived CDR1 and CDR2 are LNHNV and YYDKDF (reference sequence). The CDR3 loop spans 16 amino acids. V lost 0 bases to trimming and J lost 2 bases, with 13 bases between them. The CDR3 DNA reads TGTGCCACCAGCAGAGATTACGGGGGGGGAAACACTGAAGCTTTCTTT. Its translation is CATSRDYGGGNTEAFF.

The V gene is TRBV5-1, the J gene TRBJ2-6; 9 nucleotides align to TRBD1. V lost 2 bases to trimming and J lost 0 bases; unmatched junction nucleotides: 9. Germline loops: CDR1 SGHRS, CDR2 YFSETQ. This CDR3 has 19 residues. The CDR3 nucleotides read TGCGCCAGCAGCTTTAGTCCGGGACAGGGAAACTCTGGGGCCAACGTCCTGACTTTC. This encodes CASSFSPGQGNSGANVLTF.

The V gene is TRBV19, the J gene TRBJ1-5; D possibly corresponds to TRBD1 (5 bases). The ends were cut back, 3 bases at V and 2 bases at J, with 11 bases in the middle. The CDR3 runs 15 residues. Germline loops: CDR1 LNHDA, CDR2 SQIVND (reference sequence). CDR3: CASSIVGGGNQPQHF. CDR3 DNA: TGTGCCAGTAGTATTGTCGGGGGGGGCAATCAGCCCCAGCATTTT. Variable domain in full (rest from reference TRBV19 and TRBJ1-5): DGGITQSPKYLFRKEGQNVTLSCEQNLNHDAMYWYRQDPGQGLRLIYYSQIVNDFQKGDIAEGYSVSREKKESFPLTVTSAQKNPTAFYLCASSIVGGGNQPQHFGDGTRLSIL.

The chain recombines TRBV19 with TRBJ1-6, with 8 bases fitting TRBD1. The CDR3 spans 17 residues. J gave up 9 bases and V 2 bases, and 12 bases lay outside the gene matches. Germline CDR1 and CDR2: LNHDA and SQIVND (reference sequence). The CDR3 nucleotides are TGTGCCAGTAGTATAAGTTCCCGGGACAGGTCCCGTTCACCCCTCCACTTT. Amino acids: CASSISSRDRSRSPLHF.

This chain uses TRBV6-6 with TRBJ2-3, with a weak D call TRBD1 (8 bases). Germline V gives CDR1 MNHNY, CDR2 SVGAGI (reference sequence). The V and J ends lost 5 bases and 6 bases respectively, with 18 bases between them. The CDR3 is made up of 15 amino acids. CDR3 sequence (DNA): TGTGCCAGCAGTGCGGGGGACAGGATTCTGGATACGCAGTATTTT. It yields the protein CASSAGDRILDTQYF.

The chain couples TRBV27 to TRBJ2-1; 12 nucleotides match TRBD2. CDR3 length: 20 residues. V lost 5 bases to trimming and J lost 10 bases; unmatched junction nucleotides: 24. Germline values: CDR1 MNHEY, CDR2 SMNVEV (reference sequence). CDR3 amino acids: CASSRRPSGGAYREGWEQFF. CDR3 bases: TGTGCCAGCAGTCGCCGGCCTAGCGGGGGGGCCTATAGGGAAGGATGGGAGCAGTTCTTC.

The rearrangement links TRBV27 to TRBJ2-5; 13 bases fit TRBD2. Germline V lookup: CDR1 MNHEY, CDR2 SMNVEV (reference sequence). The CDR3 consists of 14 residues. With 5 bases clipped from V and 14 bases from J, the junction kept 11 bases outside the gene matches. CDR3 bases: TGTGCCAGCAGTCCAACGGGACTAGCGGGGCCTGAATACTTC. Its protein product is CASSPTGLAGPEYF.

The rearrangement uses TRBV7-2 and TRBJ2-5; tentatively, D is TRBD1 (6 bases). The CDR3 spans 13 residues. The V gene lost 6 bases and the J gene lost 5 bases, with 13 bases spanning the gap. CDR1 is SGHTA, CDR2 FQGNSA, per germline. The CDR3 is CASRPTGPETQYF. CDR3 nucleotides: TGTGCCAGCAGACCTACAGGGCCCGAGACCCAGTACTTC.